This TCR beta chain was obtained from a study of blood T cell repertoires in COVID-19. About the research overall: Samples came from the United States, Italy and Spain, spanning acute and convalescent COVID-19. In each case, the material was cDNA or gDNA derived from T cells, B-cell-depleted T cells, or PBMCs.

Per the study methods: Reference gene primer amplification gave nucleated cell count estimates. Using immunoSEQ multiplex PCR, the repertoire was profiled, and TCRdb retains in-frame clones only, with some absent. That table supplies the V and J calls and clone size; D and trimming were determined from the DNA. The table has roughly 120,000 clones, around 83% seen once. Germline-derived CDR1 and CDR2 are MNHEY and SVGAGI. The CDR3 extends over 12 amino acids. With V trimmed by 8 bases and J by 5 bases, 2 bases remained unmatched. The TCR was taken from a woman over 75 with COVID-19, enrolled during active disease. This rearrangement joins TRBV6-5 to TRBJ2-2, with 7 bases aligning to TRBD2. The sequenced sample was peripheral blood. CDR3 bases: TGTGCCAGCCGGGGGGTTACCGGGGAGCTGTTTTTT. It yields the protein CASRGVTGELFF.